The present T cell receptor beta chain was sequenced within a study of siplizumab effects on memory and regulatory T cells. Per the germline V gene, CDR1 is SGDLS and CDR2 is YYNGEE. The CDR3 is 16 residues long. J was trimmed by 2 bases and V by 4 bases; bases with no gene match: 4. Note on this clone: Its antigen is still unknown.

General study findings and limits: Whether proliferating Tregs in siplizumab cultures suppress was not functionally confirmed.

Data came from immunoSEQ multiplex PCR; TCRdb stores just in-frame clones and leaves some out. Among around 78,000 clones listed, 91% were seen once. The sample consisted of CD8+ T cells sorted from blood. This TCR was recovered from a human donor in good health. The rearrangement joins TRBV9 to TRBJ2-3; 13 bases match TRBD2. CDR3 sequence (DNA): TGTGCCAGCAGCCAGGGACTAGCGGGGAACACAGATACGCAGTATTTT. Its translation: CASSQGLAGNTDTQYF.